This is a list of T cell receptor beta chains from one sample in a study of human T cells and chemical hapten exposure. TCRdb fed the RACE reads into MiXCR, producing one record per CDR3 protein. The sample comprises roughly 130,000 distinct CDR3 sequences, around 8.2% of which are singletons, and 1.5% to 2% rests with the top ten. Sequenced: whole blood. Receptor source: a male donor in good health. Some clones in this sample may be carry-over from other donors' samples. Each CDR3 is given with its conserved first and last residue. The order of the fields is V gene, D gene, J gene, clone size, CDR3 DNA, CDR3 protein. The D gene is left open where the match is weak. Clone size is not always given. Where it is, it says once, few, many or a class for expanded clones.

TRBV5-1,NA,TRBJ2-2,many,TGCGCCAGCAGCTTGACTTCGAACACCGGGGAGCTGTTTTTT,CASSLTSNTGELFF
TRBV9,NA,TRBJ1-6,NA,TGTGCCAGCAGCCCCGAGGGGGGGCTTCCCTCACCCCTCCACTTT,CASSPEGGLPSPLHF
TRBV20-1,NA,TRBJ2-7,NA,TGCAGTGCTCACTCCCCAGGGAGGCGGGACGAGCAGTACTTC,CSAHSPGRRDEQYF
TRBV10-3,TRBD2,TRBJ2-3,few,TGTGCCATCAGTGAGCCTAAACTAGCGGGGGACACAGATACGCAGTATTTT,CAISEPKLAGDTDTQYF
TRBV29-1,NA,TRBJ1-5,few,TGCAGCGTTGGGCCCGGGAAGGATCAGCCCCAGCATTTT,CSVGPGKDQPQHF
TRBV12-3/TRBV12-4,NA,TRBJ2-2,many,TGTGCCAGCAGTTTGGGGGCATTGGACACCGGGGAGCTGTTTTTT,CASSLGALDTGELFF
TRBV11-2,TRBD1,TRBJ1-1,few,TGTGCCAGCTGCAAACGGACGGACAGGCTTAACACTGAAGCTTTCTTT,CASCKRTDRLNTEAFF
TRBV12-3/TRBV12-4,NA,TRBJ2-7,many,TGTGCCAGCAGTCCCGGGACCGCCTACGAGCAGTACTTC,CASSPGTAYEQYF
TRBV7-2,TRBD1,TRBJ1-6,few,TGTGCCAGCAGCTTAAAGACAGGGTCCAATTCACCCCTCCACTTT,CASSLKTGSNSPLHF
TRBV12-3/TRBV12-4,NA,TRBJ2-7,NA,TGTGCCAGCAGTTTAGAGGAGGCCGGGTACGAGCAGTACTTC,CASSLEEAGYEQYF
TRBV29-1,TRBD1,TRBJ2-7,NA,TGCAGCGGAAGCCGGGACAGGGGTTCCGAGCAGTACTTC,CSGSRDRGSEQYF
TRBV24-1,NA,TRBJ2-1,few,TGTGCCACCAGTGATCAAACCGATGAGCAGTTCTTC,CATSDQTDEQFF
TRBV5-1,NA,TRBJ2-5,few,TGCGCCAGCAGCTTATATAACGAAAAAGAGACCCAGTACTTC,CASSLYNEKETQYF
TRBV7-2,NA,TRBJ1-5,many,TGTGCCAGCAGCTTTACAAGCAATCAGCCCCAGCATTTT,CASSFTSNQPQHF
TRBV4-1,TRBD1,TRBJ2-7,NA,TGCGCCAGCAGCCAAACCCACAGGGACAGGGCCGAGCAGTACTTC,CASSQTHRDRAEQYF
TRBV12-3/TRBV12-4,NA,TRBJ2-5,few,TGTGCCAGCACCGATTCCCGGGGAGCCCAGTACTTC,CASTDSRGAQYF
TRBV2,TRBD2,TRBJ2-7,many,TGTGCCAGCAGCGGGGGGATCTACGAGCAGTACTTC,CASSGGIYEQYF
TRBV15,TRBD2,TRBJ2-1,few,TGTGCCACCAGCAGAGAAGGGACTAGCGGGGGCCCATTCTACAATGAGCAGTTCTTC,CATSREGTSGGPFYNEQFF
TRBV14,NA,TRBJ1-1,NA,TGTGCCAGCAGCCAAGGCACCGAAAAAGTAGCTTTCTTT,CASSQGTEKVAFF
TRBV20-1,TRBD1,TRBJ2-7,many,TGCAGTGCTCCACAGGGGGCCCTCGACGAGCAGTACTTC,CSAPQGALDEQYF
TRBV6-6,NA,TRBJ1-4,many,TGTGCCAGCAGTTACGAAGTCGCGACGGATGAAAAACTGTTTTTT,CASSYEVATDEKLFF
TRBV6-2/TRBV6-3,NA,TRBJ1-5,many,TGTGCCAGCAGTTTACCGCGACAGGTTGCCAATCAGCCCCAGCATTTT,CASSLPRQVANQPQHF